This is a list of T cell receptor beta chains from one sample in a study of CD8 T cells in ankylosing spondylitis. TCRdb reanalysed the 5' RACE reads using MiXCR and keeps one entry per CDR3 protein. The sample contains about 750,000 distinct CDR3 sequences, over 15% of which appear only once. Material: blood, either unsorted or a sorted T cell fraction (not recorded which). The receptors originated from a male donor with ankylosing spondylitis. CDR3s include the opening cysteine and the closing phenylalanine or tryptophan.

v_gene,CDR3aa
TRBV7-9,CASRNPYQETQYF
TRBV7-2,CASRLAGGHATDTQYF
TRBV6-2/TRBV6-3,CASRERQPASDGYTF
TRBV9,CASSPRTGANTGELFF
TRBV12-3/TRBV12-4,CASRGLRRGRNNEQFF
TRBV4-1,CASSVGGRPQETQYF
TRBV6-1,CASREAGGVYNEQFF
TRBV10-3,CAISEETSYEQYF
TRBV29-1,CSVQQGNEQFF
TRBV12-3/TRBV12-4,CASSLGQGITGELFF
TRBV4-2,CASSQATSGSFYEQYF
TRBV5-6,CASSFVQGLPEAFF
TRBV7-2,CASSLERGLASINEQYF
TRBV7-9,CASSPGGTGKAFF
TRBV11-2,CASSLEQGGTDTQYF
TRBV4-2,CASSQWSQDSDTQYF
TRBV20-1,CSAPPSGSLYEQYF